These T cell receptor beta chains were read from a single sample in a study of T-cell reconstitution after alpha-beta-depleted transplantation in children. TCRdb used MiXCR to reprocess the PCR reads, holding one entry per CDR3 protein. The sample lists roughly 610,000 distinct CDR3 sequences, about 10% occurring once. Sequenced material: PBMCs from the stem cell graft donor, taken from the stem cell graft. Receptors originate from a human donor who donated a stem cell graft to a child with acute myeloid leukemia. The CDR3 runs from the conserved cysteine through the conserved F or W. D genes are given only for firm matches. Expanded clones are given a class, and other clones once, few, many or no size at all.

DNA: TGTGCCACCAGCGGGGCAGGAGGGGGCCAAGAGACCCAGTACTTC
CDR3: CATSGAGGGQETQYF
length: 15
D: .
V: TRBV24-1
J: TRBJ2-5
size: few

DNA: TGTGCCAGCAGCTCGCAGATGGGACGCCCCGAGACCCAGTACTTC
CDR3: CASSSQMGRPETQYF
length: 15
D: .
V: TRBV7-3
J: TRBJ2-5
size: many

DNA: TGCGCCAGCAGCCCCCGACTAGGGTACAATGAGCAGTTCTTC
CDR3: CASSPRLGYNEQFF
length: 14
D: .
V: TRBV4-3
J: TRBJ2-1
size: .

DNA: TGCGCCAGCAGCTTGTCGGGACAAAGGGAGACCCAGTACTTC
CDR3: CASSLSGQRETQYF
length: 14
D: .
V: TRBV5-1
J: TRBJ2-5
size: few

DNA: TGTGCCAGCAGACCTACAGGGGTTAGGAATCAGCCCCAGCATTTT
CDR3: CASRPTGVRNQPQHF
length: 15
D: TRBD1
V: TRBV12-3/TRBV12-4
J: TRBJ1-5
size: few

DNA: TGCGCCAGCAGCTCATCCGGGACCTTCTCTGGAAACACCATATATTTT
CDR3: CASSSSGTFSGNTIYF
length: 16
D: .
V: TRBV5-1
J: TRBJ1-3
size: .

DNA: TGCAGTGCTAGAGAAGTCCTTTACAATGAGCAGTTCTTC
CDR3: CSAREVLYNEQFF
length: 13
D: .
V: TRBV20-1
J: TRBJ2-1
size: many

DNA: TGTGCCATCAGAACTAGTGGGGGAAGTGAGCAGTTCTTC
CDR3: CAIRTSGGSEQFF
length: 13
D: .
V: TRBV10-3
J: TRBJ2-1
size: many

DNA: TGTGCCAGCAGCGATCAAGGGACTAGGCTCTACGAGCAGTACTTC
CDR3: CASSDQGTRLYEQYF
length: 15
D: TRBD2
V: TRBV6-1
J: TRBJ2-7
size: few

DNA: TGCGCCAGCAGCCAGTCCACGAAAAATGAGCAGTTCTTC
CDR3: CASSQSTKNEQFF
length: 13
D: .
V: TRBV4-3
J: TRBJ2-1
size: .

DNA: TGTGCCAGCAGCGTGGACATTAACTCCTACGAGCAGTACTTC
CDR3: CASSVDINSYEQYF
length: 14
D: .
V: TRBV9
J: TRBJ2-7
size: few

DNA: TGTGCCAGCAGTTTTTTACAGGGGCAAGAGACCCAGTACTTC
CDR3: CASSFLQGQETQYF
length: 14
D: TRBD1
V: TRBV28
J: TRBJ2-5
size: .

DNA: TGTGCCAGTAGCAGGACTAGCGGGAGGATTAACAATGAGCAGTTCTTC
CDR3: CASSRTSGRINNEQFF
length: 16
D: TRBD2
V: TRBV19
J: TRBJ2-1
size: few

DNA: TGCAGCGTTGACGGAGACACCGGGGAGCTGTTTTTT
CDR3: CSVDGDTGELFF
length: 12
D: .
V: TRBV29-1
J: TRBJ2-2
size: many

DNA: TGTGCCAGCAGTTCCAGGGGGAGTCAGCCCCAGCATTTT
CDR3: CASSSRGSQPQHF
length: 13
D: TRBD1
V: TRBV12-3/TRBV12-4
J: TRBJ1-5
size: few

DNA: TGCAGTGCTAGAGTCGACAGCCTTAACTATGGCTACACCTTC
CDR3: CSARVDSLNYGYTF
length: 14
D: .
V: TRBV20-1
J: TRBJ1-2
size: .

DNA: TGCAGTGCTTTAACAGCGGGAGCACTAAGTAATGAGCAGTTCTTC
CDR3: CSALTAGALSNEQFF
length: 15
D: TRBD2
V: TRBV20-1
J: TRBJ2-1
size: .

DNA: TGTGCCAGCAGCTTGGCCGGGACTAGCTGGAGCTCCTACAATGAGCAGTTCTTC
CDR3: CASSLAGTSWSSYNEQFF
length: 18
D: TRBD2
V: TRBV7-2
J: TRBJ2-1
size: many

DNA: TGTGCCACCAGTAGAAGGGGGGATGAGCAGTTCTTC
CDR3: CATSRRGDEQFF
length: 12
D: .
V: TRBV24-1
J: TRBJ2-1
size: many

DNA: TGTGCCAGCAGCCCGACTGCCAACTACGAGCAGTACTTC
CDR3: CASSPTANYEQYF
length: 13
D: .
V: TRBV12-3/TRBV12-4
J: TRBJ2-7
size: few

DNA: TGTGCCAGCTCACAGGGACTCCTCAGCGAGCAGTACTTC
CDR3: CASSQGLLSEQYF
length: 13
D: .
V: TRBV18
J: TRBJ2-7
size: many

DNA: TGTGCCAGCAGTTACAGGCAGCCTTCGGGGGGCTACACCTTC
CDR3: CASSYRQPSGGYTF
length: 14
D: .
V: TRBV6-5
J: TRBJ1-2
size: .

DNA: TGTGCCAGCAGCGCCCCGGGACTAGCGGGAGTGGAGACCCAGTACTTC
CDR3: CASSAPGLAGVETQYF
length: 16
D: TRBD2
V: TRBV9
J: TRBJ2-5
size: .

DNA: TGTGCCAGCAGCGGGCTAAATGGGGAGACCCAGTACTTC
CDR3: CASSGLNGETQYF
length: 13
D: .
V: TRBV12-3/TRBV12-4
J: TRBJ2-5
size: few

DNA: TGTGCCAGCAGCCAAGCATCCGGAAGCACTAATGAAAAACTGTTTTTT
CDR3: CASSQASGSTNEKLFF
length: 16
D: .
V: TRBV4-2
J: TRBJ1-4
size: many

DNA: TGCGCCAGCAGCTTGGGCGGTTCGGGGCCGTATGGCTACACCTTC
CDR3: CASSLGGSGPYGYTF
length: 15
D: .
V: TRBV5-1
J: TRBJ1-2
size: few

DNA: TGCAGTGCCCTAAAACCTGGGACTAGCAAAGAGACCCAGTACTTC
CDR3: CSALKPGTSKETQYF
length: 15
D: TRBD2
V: TRBV20-1
J: TRBJ2-5
size: many

DNA: TGCAGCGTTGAAGAGGTCAGGCGGAACTCCTACAATGAGCAGTTCTTC
CDR3: CSVEEVRRNSYNEQFF
length: 16
D: .
V: TRBV29-1
J: TRBJ2-1
size: .

DNA: TGCAGTGCTAGAGCAGGACAGGGACGCAATCAGCCCCAGCATTTT
CDR3: CSARAGQGRNQPQHF
length: 15
D: TRBD1
V: TRBV20-1
J: TRBJ1-5
size: .

DNA: TGCGCCAGCAGCCATCGTAATTCACCCCTCCACTTT
CDR3: CASSHRNSPLHF
length: 12
D: .
V: TRBV4-3
J: TRBJ1-6
size: .

DNA: TGCAGCCACTCCGGGACAGGGAAAGAGACCCAGTACTTC
CDR3: CSHSGTGKETQYF
length: 13
D: TRBD1
V: TRBV29-1
J: TRBJ2-5
size: few

DNA: TGTGCCAGCAGCCCCTACAGGGGGCAAGAAAAACTGTTTTTT
CDR3: CASSPYRGQEKLFF
length: 14
D: TRBD1
V: TRBV4-2
J: TRBJ1-4
size: few

DNA: TGCAGTGGTTTGGAGCGGGAGTTTGACAATGAGCAGTTCTTC
CDR3: CSGLEREFDNEQFF
length: 14
D: TRBD2
V: TRBV20-1
J: TRBJ2-1
size: many

DNA: TGTGCCACCAGTGATCGGAGGACTAGCGGGAGGAATTACAATGAGCAGTTCTTC
CDR3: CATSDRRTSGRNYNEQFF
length: 18
D: TRBD2
V: TRBV24-1
J: TRBJ2-1
size: many

DNA: TGTGCCAGCAGTTTAATGGGCAGGGACTATGGCTACACCTTC
CDR3: CASSLMGRDYGYTF
length: 14
D: .
V: TRBV28
J: TRBJ1-2
size: few

DNA: TGCAGCGTTGTCGGACAGGGCGGCAAAAACATTCAGTACTTC
CDR3: CSVVGQGGKNIQYF
length: 14
D: TRBD1
V: TRBV29-1
J: TRBJ2-4
size: few

DNA: TGTGCCAGCAGCGTAGAGTCTAGCGGCTACGAGCAGTACTTC
CDR3: CASSVESSGYEQYF
length: 14
D: TRBD2
V: TRBV9
J: TRBJ2-7
size: .

DNA: TGTGCCAGCAGCCTCAGCGGGAATTACAATGAGCAGTTCTTC
CDR3: CASSLSGNYNEQFF
length: 14
D: TRBD2
V: TRBV9
J: TRBJ2-1
size: .

DNA: TGCAGGGCCCCCCGGCAGCCGAACTTTCTCGTAGCCAAAAACATTCAGTACTTC
CDR3: CRAPRQPNFLVAKNIQYF
length: 18
D: .
V: TRBV29-1
J: TRBJ2-4
size: many

DNA: TGCAGTGCTAGAGATAGAGGGGTTTATAATTCACCCCTCCACTTT
CDR3: CSARDRGVYNSPLHF
length: 15
D: .
V: TRBV20-1
J: TRBJ1-6
size: .

DNA: TGCGCCAGCAGCTTGGTAACAGGGGCCCTCTCTGGAAACACCATATATTTT
CDR3: CASSLVTGALSGNTIYF
length: 17
D: TRBD1
V: TRBV5-1
J: TRBJ1-3
size: few

DNA: TGTGCCAGCGGCGGGGGAGATACGCAGTATTTT
CDR3: CASGGGDTQYF
length: 11
D: TRBD2
V: TRBV9
J: TRBJ2-3
size: .

DNA: TGTGCCAGCAGCCCAACGACGCCTGTTCAGTACTTC
CDR3: CASSPTTPVQYF
length: 12
D: .
V: TRBV7-9
J: TRBJ2-4
size: .

DNA: TGTGCCAGCAGTTACTCAACAGGGGGACCCTACGAGCAGTACTTC
CDR3: CASSYSTGGPYEQYF
length: 15
D: TRBD1
V: TRBV6-2/TRBV6-3
J: TRBJ2-7
size: many

DNA: TGTGCCAGCAGTCCGACAGGGCTATCCGACTACGAGCAGTACTTC
CDR3: CASSPTGLSDYEQYF
length: 15
D: TRBD1
V: TRBV28
J: TRBJ2-7
size: .

DNA: TGCAGTGCTAGCGCCGGGACTACCGCCTACGAGCAGTACTTC
CDR3: CSASAGTTAYEQYF
length: 14
D: TRBD2
V: TRBV20-1
J: TRBJ2-7
size: .

DNA: TGCAGCGTCAACAACCCAGACTCTTATGGCTACACCTTC
CDR3: CSVNNPDSYGYTF
length: 13
D: .
V: TRBV29-1
J: TRBJ1-2
size: many

DNA: TGTGCCAGCAGCTCCGGGACTAGCTATTTCAATGAGCAGTTCTTC
CDR3: CASSSGTSYFNEQFF
length: 15
D: TRBD2
V: TRBV7-3
J: TRBJ2-1
size: many